Below, 32 T cell receptor beta chains from the same sample are listed, as sequenced in a study of blood T cells in healthy people across ages. A second PCR of 7 to 11 cycles used a sample-barcoded 5' primer and a J-beta primer mix. TCRdb called the 5' RACE reads again in MiXCR, with one record for every CDR3 protein. Here the sample spans roughly 720,000 distinct CDR3 sequences, about 53% being singletons. The source material was blood. These receptors came from a man older than 75 in good health.

The DNA for the CDR3 is TGCAGTGCTAGAGATTTTATGGCGGGACAAGAGACCCAGTACTTC. This sequence encodes CSARDFMAGQETQYF. The V and J genes are TRBV20-1 and TRBJ2-7, with a possible D match to TRBD2 (6 bases). The J call may not be correct, given that the DNA end is closer to TRBJ2-5. Germline V lookup: CDR1 DFQATT, CDR2 SNEGSKA (reference sequence). This CDR3 has 15 residues.

The chain links TRBV20-1 to TRBJ2-1, with D uncertain. The J call is in doubt because the DNA end fits TRBJ2-7 better. CDR1 is DFQATT and CDR2 is SNEGSKA in the germline V gene (reference sequence). CDR3 length equals 15 residues. DNA of the CDR3: TGCAGTGCTAGAGACCGATTCCTCTCCTACAATGAGCAGTACTTC. Amino acid sequence: CSARDRFLSYNEQYF.

This clonotype showed up just once. This chain links TRBV20-1 with TRBJ1-5; 9 bases are a match to TRBD1. The CDR3 is 15 amino acids. With V trimmed by 1 base and J by 4 bases, 5 bases remained unmatched. CDR1 is DFQATT and CDR2 is SNEGSKA in the germline V gene (reference sequence). This chain's CDR3 is CSARAGTGKNQPQHF. The CDR3 DNA reads TGCAGTGCTAGAGCCGGGACAGGGAAGAATCAGCCCCAGCATTTT.

The chain joins TRBV5-4 to TRBJ1-2; D not certain. Trimming stripped 1 base from V and 0 bases from J, with 13 bases between. The CDR3 spans 16 residues. Per the germline V gene, CDR1 is SGHNT and CDR2 is YYREEE (reference sequence). CDR3 DNA sequence: TGTGCCAGCAGCTTGAGGGCAGGTCGAGCTAACTATGGCTACACCTTC. This gives the protein CASSLRAGRANYGYTF. The full variable domain, its missing parts supplied by reference TRBV5-4 and TRBJ1-2, is ETGVTQSPTHLIKTRGQQVTLRCSSQSGHNTVSWYQQALGQGPQFIFQYYREEENGRGNFPPRFSGLQFPNYSSELNVNALELDDSALYLCASSLRAGRANYGYTFGSGTRLTVV.

The sample holds many counts of this clonotype. V usage is TRBV5-1 and J usage is TRBJ2-5; D unresolved. Germline lookup yields CDR1 SGHRS and CDR2 YFSETQ. This CDR3 has 13 amino acids. Between the trimmed V and J ends, which lost 0 bases and 5 bases, there was a span of 8 bases. For the CDR3, the DNA is TGCGCCAGCAGCTTGGACAGTCGGGAGACCCAGTACTTC. It encodes CASSLDSRETQYF.

The V call is TRBV19, the J call TRBJ2-1; possibly TRBD2 for D (7 bases). The CDR3 length is 15 residues. The germline V gene has CDR1 LNHDA and CDR2 SQIVND (reference sequence). Trimming left V 5 bases short and J 2 bases short, with 13 bases between. The CDR3 is CASSEGGSPYNEQFF. The CDR3 DNA reads TGTGCCAGTAGTGAGGGGGGGTCTCCCTACAATGAGCAGTTCTTC.

This clonotype has a handful of counts. This chain joins TRBV7-9 and TRBJ2-7, with D unresolved. V lost 2 bases and J 3 bases, leaving 5 bases between the germline ends. Germline-derived CDR1 and CDR2 are SEHNR and FQNEAQ (reference sequence). The length of the CDR3 is 12 residues. CDR3 amino acids: CASSLRVYEQYF. For the CDR3, the DNA is TGTGCCAGCAGCTTACGGGTCTACGAGCAGTACTTC.

This clonotype was counted a few times. The chain combines TRBV12-3 or TRBV12-4 with TRBJ2-4, with a tentative D call TRBD1 (7 bases). The J call is in doubt because the DNA end fits TRBJ2-7 better. The CDR3 runs to 15 residues. The CDR3 here is CASSPPRGAPYEQYF. The CDR3 DNA reads as TGTGCCAGCAGTCCCCCCAGGGGGGCCCCCTACGAGCAGTACTTC.

The V and J genes are TRBV7-2 and TRBJ2-5; D is perhaps TRBD1 or TRBD2 (5 bases each). There are 15 residues in the CDR3. Per the germline V gene, CDR1 is SGHTA and CDR2 is FQGNSA. V was trimmed by 4 bases and J by 5 bases, leaving 17 bases between them. CDR3 region: CASSWGWWLPETQYF. In DNA, the CDR3 is TGTGCCAGCAGCTGGGGGTGGTGGCTACCCGAGACCCAGTACTTC.

The chain joins TRBV29-1 to TRBJ2-4; TRBD2 aligns across 10 bases. Trimming took 4 bases from V and 13 from J; bases not matched to a gene: 16. The CDR3 extends over 15 amino acids. Germline CDR1 SQVTM, CDR2 ANQGSEA. The CDR3 nucleotides are TGCAGCGTTGTAACGGTAGCGGGAGGAAGGGAGGCCCAGTACTTC. Translating it yields CSVVTVAGGREAQYF.

CDR3 DNA: TGTGCCAGCAGTTATCGACAGGTACAACGTAACGAGCAGTACTTC. Amino acid sequence: CASSYRQVQRNEQYF. The chain links TRBV6-5 to TRBJ2-5, with D perhaps TRBD1 (6 bases). The end of the DNA fits TRBJ2-7 better, so the J call may be wrong. The CDR3 is 15 residues long. Per the germline V gene, CDR1 is MNHEY and CDR2 is SVGAGI.

This clonotype was seen a handful of times. The chain carries TRBV7-2 and TRBJ2-5; D could derive from TRBD1 or TRBD2 (5 bases each). Germline CDR1 and CDR2: SGHTA and FQGNSA. This CDR3 has 11 amino acids. Trimming left V 3 bases short and J 7 bases short, with 6 bases between. DNA for the CDR3: TGTGCCAGCAGCTTTGGGGGGACCCAGTACTTC. Translating it yields CASSFGGTQYF.

CDR3 amino acids: CSTYLGQETQYF. The CDR3 DNA is TGCAGCACATACCTGGGTCAAGAGACCCAGTACTTC. The gene calls are TRBV29-1 and TRBJ2-5; unclear D gene. The germline gives CDR1 SQVTM, CDR2 ANQGSEA. V shed 8 bases and J shed 2 bases, with 12 bases lying between them. This CDR3 comprises 12 residues.

This clonotype came up a few times. The CDR3 loop reads CATSRDPGDEQFF. CDR3 bases: TGTGCCACCAGCAGAGATCCTGGGGATGAGCAGTTCTTC. The chain combines TRBV15 with TRBJ2-1; D not resolved. Per germline, CDR1 LNHNV and CDR2 YYDKDF (reference sequence). There are 13 residues in the CDR3. The V end was cut by 0 bases, the J end by 8 bases, with 8 bases between.

This chain joins TRBV7-3 and TRBJ2-1; possibly TRBD1 or TRBD2 for D (5 bases each). From germline, CDR1 is SGHTA and CDR2 FQGTGA. The CDR3 is made up of 15 amino acids. Trimming took 4 bases from V and 5 from J, leaving 15 bases between them. CDR3 bases: TGTGCCAGCAGCTCAGGGTTTGGGGGTCACAATGAGCAGTTCTTC. Translating it yields CASSSGFGGHNEQFF.

The rearrangement links TRBV10-3 to TRBJ1-4, with D uncertain. The germline CDR1 and CDR2 sequences are ENHRY and SYGVKD. Trimming shortened V by 3 bases and J by 4 bases, and 9 bases separated the two germline ends. The CDR3 runs 14 residues. CDR3 amino acids: CAISDRGLNEKLFF. CDR3 DNA sequence: TGTGCCATCAGTGACCGGGGTCTTAATGAAAAACTGTTTTTT.

In this sample, this clonotype turned up a few times. The J gene is TRBJ2-3, the V gene TRBV2; D gene unclear. Germline V gene lookup returns CDR1 SNHLY and CDR2 FYNNEI. This CDR3 comprises 11 residues. V lost 4 bases to trimming and J lost 14 bases, with 13 bases between them. The DNA of the CDR3 is TGTGCCAGCAGTGGAAGTTATTACGCGTATTTT. Translating it yields CASSGSYYAYF. Filled out from reference TRBV2 and TRBJ2-3, the complete variable domain reads EPEVTQTPSHQVTQMGQEVILRCVPISNHLYFYWYRQILGQKVEFLVSFYNNEISEKSEIFDDQFSVERPDGSNFTLKIRSTKLEDSAMYFCASSGSYYAYFGPGTRLTVL.

The chain employs TRBV9 and TRBJ1-2; 10 bases line up with TRBD1. Germline V gene lookup returns CDR1 SGDLS and CDR2 YYNGEE. Trimming took 2 bases from V and 8 from J; bases not matched to a gene: 6. This CDR3 is 14 amino acids long. The CDR3 DNA follows: TGTGCCAGCAGCGTGGGACAGGGGAAAGGCGGCTACACCTTC. Amino acids: CASSVGQGKGGYTF. Full variable domain (outside the CDR3, taken from reference TRBV9 and TRBJ1-2): DSGVTQTPKHLITATGQRVTLRCSPRSGDLSVYWYQQSLDQGLQFLIQYYNGEERAKGNILERFSAQQFPDLHSELNLSSLELGDSALYFCASSVGQGKGGYTFGSGTRLTVV.

The table lists this clonotype with a count of one. The V call is TRBV20-1, the J call TRBJ1-1, with D possibly matching TRBD1 (6 bases). Germline CDR1 and CDR2: DFQATT and SNEGSKA (reference sequence). V lost 6 bases and J 4 bases, leaving 18 bases between the germline ends. This CDR3 is built from 14 residues. CDR3 residues: CSAPRGGPGTEAFF. The DNA for the CDR3 is TGCAGTGCACCAAGGGGGGGGCCGGGCACTGAAGCTTTCTTT.

This clonotype was observed a few times. The chain links TRBV3-1 to TRBJ2-1; D is unclear. V lost 0 bases to trimming and J lost 0 bases, with 12 bases between them. The CDR3 is made up of 17 amino acids. Germline CDR1 reads LGHDT; CDR2 reads YNNKEL (reference sequence). CDR3 sequence (DNA): TGTGCCAGCAGCCAAGAGGGAATCGGTAACTCCTACAATGAGCAGTTCTTC. Protein product: CASSQEGIGNSYNEQFF.

This clonotype was detected only a few times. The chain uses TRBV24-1 and TRBJ2-3; D possibly corresponds to TRBD1 (6 bases). Germline CDR1 reads KGHDR; CDR2 reads SFDVKD. Trimming stripped 3 bases from V and 10 bases from J, with 16 bases between. The CDR3 is made up of 14 amino acids. The CDR3 DNA follows: TGTGCCACCAGTGATGGGGGCCCACTGACCTCGCAGTATTTT. Residues: CATSDGGPLTSQYF.

The genes are TRBV7-2 and TRBJ2-3; weak D call: TRBD2 (6 bases). V was trimmed by 7 bases and J by 1 base, leaving 18 bases between them. The CDR3 is 16 residues long. CDR1 SGHTA and CDR2 FQGNSA come from the germline V gene. CDR3 in DNA: TGTGCCAGCACCCCGGGGTTTAGCGGACGCACAGATACGCAGTATTTT. Protein sequence: CASTPGFSGRTDTQYF.

Details on this clonotype: A read error is possible here, since a much larger clone lies one base away. The chain carries TRBV4-2 and TRBJ2-3; D might be TRBD2 (6 bases). Deletions cut 1 base from V and 14 bases from J, with 19 bases between. The germline CDR1 and CDR2 sequences are LGHNA and YNFKEQ. CDR3 length equals 14 residues. CDR3 in DNA: TGTGCCAGCAGCCAAGCTAGCGCGCACAGATACGCGTATTTT. This codes for CASSQASAHRYAYF.

The gene calls are TRBV25-1 and TRBJ2-7; 9 nucleotides agree with TRBD2. This CDR3 region has 17 residues. Trimming removed 8 bases from V and 3 bases from J; junction bases left unmatched: 17. Germline-derived CDR1 and CDR2 are MGHDK and SYGVNS. Here the CDR3 reads CASVTLETSGVIYEQYF. The CDR3 nucleotides are TGTGCCAGCGTAACCCTAGAGACTAGCGGAGTCATCTACGAGCAGTACTTC.

The rearrangement uses TRBV10-3 and TRBJ2-7, with 10 bases matching TRBD1. V trimming: 0 bases; J trimming: 2 bases; junction bases outside the gene matches: 7. The germline gives CDR1 ENHRY, CDR2 SYGVKD. CDR3 length equals 17 residues. CDR3 residues: CAISESVGQGTPYEQYF. The CDR3 DNA reads as TGTGCCATCAGTGAGTCCGTGGGACAGGGGACCCCCTACGAGCAGTACTTC.

This clonotype was observed a handful of times. The chain combines TRBV27 with TRBJ2-7, with D unclear. The germline V and J ends were trimmed by 2 bases and 2 bases, with 7 bases remaining between them. This CDR3 contains 13 residues. The germline V gene has CDR1 MNHEY and CDR2 SMNVEV (reference sequence). The CDR3 bases are TGTGCCAGCAGTTTAAGGCAGACCTACGAGCAGTACTTC. Protein product: CASSLRQTYEQYF.

There are a few counts of this clonotype. J is TRBJ2-1 and V is TRBV6-5; D remains unclear. Germline V gene sequence: CDR1 MNHEY, CDR2 SVGAGI. V was shortened by 6 bases and J by 10 bases, with 10 bases between the two germline ends. The CDR3 consists of 11 residues. The CDR3 DNA reads TGTGCCAGCAGACTCCTCGGGGAGCAGTTCTTC. Its protein is CASRLLGEQFF.

This clonotype was counted between two and nine times. This CDR3 is CASGTGEIYGYTF. The CDR3 DNA is TGCGCCAGCGGGACAGGGGAAATCTATGGCTACACCTTC. V gene TRBV5-1 combines with J gene TRBJ1-2; 10 nucleotides align to TRBD1. The ends lost 7 bases at V and 4 bases at J; junction bases unmatched: 4. The CDR3 contains 13 residues. Germline-derived CDR1 and CDR2 are SGHRS and YFSETQ.

The J gene is TRBJ2-1, the V gene TRBV6-6; 14 bases align to TRBD2. This CDR3 has 17 amino acids. Unmatched junction bases numbered 8, after V lost 4 bases and J lost 6 bases. Germline assignment: CDR1 MNHNY and CDR2 SVGAGI (reference sequence). The CDR3 spells CASSSGTSGRFSNEQFF. The CDR3 bases are TGTGCCAGCAGTTCCGGGACTAGCGGGAGATTCTCCAATGAGCAGTTCTTC.

This clonotype has a handful of counts. The rearrangement joins TRBV6-5 to TRBJ1-2; perhaps TRBD1 as D (5 bases). V was clipped by 6 bases and J by 10 bases, with 15 bases between them. Germline CDR1 is MNHEY and CDR2 is SVGAGI. There are 12 residues in the CDR3. The CDR3 DNA sequence: TGTGCCAGCAGCAAAAGCACAGGAGACTACACCTTC. Protein: CASSKSTGDYTF.

The J gene is TRBJ2-4, the V gene TRBV6-5; D might be TRBD1 (6 bases). The J call may be faulty, since TRBJ2-7 better matches the DNA end. The CDR3 is 13 amino acids. The V gene's germline CDR1 is MNHEY and CDR2 SVGAGI. The CDR3 DNA sequence: TGTGCCAGCAGTGCGAACAGGGCTGCCGAGCAGTACTTC. Protein product: CASSANRAAEQYF.

The J gene is TRBJ2-6, the V gene TRBV30; D may correspond to TRBD1 or TRBD2 (5 bases each). CDR3 length: 16 residues. Germline lookup yields CDR1 GTSNPN and CDR2 SVGIG (reference sequence). V was trimmed by 6 bases and J by 0 bases, leaving 15 bases between them. The CDR3, as DNA: TGTGCCTGTATACTAGGGGACGTCTCTGGGGCCAACGTCCTGACTTTC. Its protein product is CACILGDVSGANVLTF.